These T cell receptor beta chains were read from a single sample in a study of blood T cell dynamics during melanoma immunotherapy. Here immunoSEQ multiplex PCR was the method, and the copy in TCRdb shows in-frame clones only, minus some. The sample holds a few thousand clones, roughly 77% seen once. The material was blood, obtained from a patient treated with checkpoint blockade. The receptors were sampled from a human donor with melanoma. Each CDR3 is given with its conserved first and last residue. A D gene is named only where the DNA matches it firmly. Expanded clones are given a class, and other clones once, few, many or no size at all.

cdr3_aa	cdr3_nt	v_call	j_call	clone_size	d_call
CASSFRGRSQYF	TGTGCCAGCAGTTTCAGGGGTAGGTCTCAGTACTTC	TRBV28	TRBJ2-4	.	.
CASSVEQGADGNTIYF	TGTGCCAGCAGCGTAGAACAGGGGGCGGATGGAAACACCATATATTTT	TRBV7-5	TRBJ1-3	.	.
CASSQGAGFGNYGYTF	TGCGCCAGCAGCCAAGGAGCGGGTTTCGGGAACTATGGCTACACCTTC	TRBV4-1	TRBJ1-2	.	.
CASSLQPGHSSYEQYF	TGTGCCAGCAGTTTGCAACCGGGACACAGCTCCTACGAGCAGTACTTC	TRBV6-5	TRBJ2-7	.	.
CASSSTGGASEAFF	TGTGCCAGCAGCTCGACAGGGGGCGCGTCGGAAGCTTTCTTT	TRBV7-3	TRBJ1-1	.	TRBD1
CASSQREGQRSPLHF	TGTGCCAGCAGCCAGAGGGAGGGGCAGCGTTCACCCCTCCACTTT	TRBV7-9	TRBJ1-6	.	.
CASGLLNPPNTEAFF	TGTGCTAGTGGTTTGTTAAATCCACCGAACACTGAAGCTTTCTTT	TRBV12-5	TRBJ1-1	few	.
CASSPGLWGFSYEQYF	TGTGCCAGCAGCCCCGGGTTGTGGGGGTTTTCCTACGAGCAGTACTTC	TRBV7-8	TRBJ2-7	.	.
CASSPDRGRGNQPQHF	TGTGCCAGTAGTCCGGACAGGGGGCGCGGCAATCAGCCCCAGCATTTT	TRBV19	TRBJ1-5	.	TRBD1
CASSVGTSGSGEQFF	TGTGCCAGCAGCGTAGGGACTAGCGGGAGTGGTGAGCAGTTCTTC	TRBV9	TRBJ2-1	.	TRBD2
CASSQGQGDYNEQFF	TGTGCCAGCAGCCAAGGACAGGGGGACTACAATGAGCAGTTCTTC	TRBV4-2	TRBJ2-1	.	TRBD1
CAISEQGHNEQFF	TGTGCCATCAGTGAACAGGGCCACAATGAGCAGTTCTTC	TRBV10-3	TRBJ2-1	.	.